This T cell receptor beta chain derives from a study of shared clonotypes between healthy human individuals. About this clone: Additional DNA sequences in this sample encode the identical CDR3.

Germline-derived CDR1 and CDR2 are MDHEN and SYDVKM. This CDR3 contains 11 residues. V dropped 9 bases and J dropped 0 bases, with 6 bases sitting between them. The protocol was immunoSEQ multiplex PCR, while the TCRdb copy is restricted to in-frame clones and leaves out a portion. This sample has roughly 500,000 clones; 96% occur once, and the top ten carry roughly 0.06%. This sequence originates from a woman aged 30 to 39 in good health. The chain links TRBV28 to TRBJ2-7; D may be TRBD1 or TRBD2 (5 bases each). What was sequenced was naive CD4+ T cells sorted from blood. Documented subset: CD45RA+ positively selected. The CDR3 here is CASGGSYEQYF. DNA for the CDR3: TGTGCCAGTGGGGGCTCCTACGAGCAGTACTTC.